This passage covers 25 T cell receptor beta chains from one sample sequenced in a study of blood T cell repertoires in COVID-19. The table came from immunoSEQ multiplex PCR; TCRdb's copy has only in-frame clones and leaves some out. This table holds tens of thousands of clones, roughly 85% found once. Sequences were obtained from peripheral blood. Receptor source: a man younger than 40 with acute or convalescent COVID-19.

The rearrangement uses TRBV19 and TRBJ2-5, with D possibly TRBD1 on 5 matching bases. From germline, CDR1 is LNHDA and CDR2 SQIVND (reference sequence). V was trimmed by 5 bases and J by 2 bases, leaving 21 bases between them. This CDR3 spans 17 amino acids. CDR3 DNA: TGTGCCAGTAGTCCGTGGGCGGTGCAGGGTTATCAAGAGACCCAGTACTTC. It codes for CASSPWAVQGYQETQYF.

This clone was seen only once. The V call is TRBV29-1, the J call TRBJ1-5, with unresolved D. This CDR3 spans 13 amino acids. Between the trimmed V and J ends, which lost 4 bases and 0 bases, there was a span of 7 bases. CDR1 SQVTM and CDR2 ANQGSEA come from the germline V gene. CDR3 in DNA: TGCAGCGTTGCGGGTAGTAGCAATCAGCCCCAGCATTTT. This gives the protein CSVAGSSNQPQHF.

The chain recombines TRBV14 with TRBJ2-7; D gene uncertain. V shed 0 bases and J shed 7 bases, with 13 bases lying between them. This CDR3 contains 14 residues. Looked up from germline, CDR1 is SGHDN and CDR2 is FVKESK. The CDR3 spells CASSQDRQVEEQYF. CDR3 nucleotides: TGTGCCAGCAGCCAAGACCGTCAGGTGGAAGAGCAGTACTTC.

The J gene is TRBJ2-3, the V gene TRBV7-2, with D possibly matching TRBD2 (6 bases). Germline V gene data show CDR1 as SGHTA and CDR2 as FQGNSA. V was cut by 5 bases and J by 0 bases, with 21 bases left in between. CDR3 length: 18 residues. CDR3 loop: CASSPVLARTPSTDTQYF. The CDR3 nucleotides read TGTGCCAGCAGCCCGGTACTAGCCCGGACCCCGAGCACAGATACGCAGTATTTT.

The chain joins TRBV19 to TRBJ1-1; a weak D match, TRBD1 (5 bases). The V and J ends lost 4 bases and 3 bases respectively, with 18 bases between them. The germline V gene has CDR1 LNHDA and CDR2 SQIVND (reference sequence). The CDR3 is 16 residues long. CDR3 amino acids: CASSSGHKSQDTEAFF. CDR3 nucleotide sequence: TGTGCCAGTAGTAGCGGACATAAGAGCCAGGACACTGAAGCTTTCTTT. The variable domain in full, with the rest retrieved from reference TRBV19 and TRBJ1-1, is DGGITQSPKYLFRKEGQNVTLSCEQNLNHDAMYWYRQDPGQGLRLIYYSQIVNDFQKGDIAEGYSVSREKKESFPLTVTSAQKNPTAFYLCASSSGHKSQDTEAFFGQGTRLTVV.

The CDR3 DNA is TGTGCCAGCAGTACAGGGGCGGGATCGATCTACACCTTC. Its protein is CASSTGAGSIYTF. The chain recombines TRBV12-3 or TRBV12-4 with TRBJ1-2; 7 nucleotides match TRBD1. This CDR3 region has 13 residues. V trimming: 5 bases; J trimming: 10 bases; junction bases outside the gene matches: 10.

This clone has a handful of counts. V gene TRBV28 combines with J gene TRBJ1-2; D unresolved. Trimming pared 3 bases from V and 7 bases from J, leaving 12 bases between. This CDR3 comprises 13 residues. CDR1 and CDR2 from the germline V gene are MDHEN and SYDVKM. As DNA, the CDR3 is TGTGCCAGCAGTTTCGGGGATAGGAGTGGCTACACCTTC. It translates to CASSFGDRSGYTF.

This chain uses TRBV7-2 with TRBJ2-4; 7 bases line up with TRBD1. V lost 5 bases and J lost 5; bases outside the gene matches: 3. The germline gives CDR1 SGHTA, CDR2 FQGNSA. This CDR3 is built from 13 residues. The CDR3 nucleotides read TGTGCCAGCAGCCAAACAGGGGAAAACATTCAGTACTTC. Translated: CASSQTGENIQYF.

The chain couples TRBV15 to TRBJ1-2; D may be TRBD1 (6 bases). With 4 bases removed from V and 6 bases from J, the gap between germline ends came to 24 bases. This CDR3 spans 17 amino acids. Germline lookup yields CDR1 LNHNV and CDR2 YYDKDF (reference sequence). CDR3 region: CATSMPTGTYVKDGYTF. CDR3 coding DNA: TGTGCCACCAGCATGCCCACCGGGACATACGTCAAGGATGGCTACACCTTC.

V gene TRBV9 combines with J gene TRBJ2-2; D remains unclear. The CDR3 runs 15 residues. Germline V CDR1 and CDR2: SGDLS, YYNGEE. V shed 0 bases and J shed 4 bases, with 10 bases lying between them. The chain's CDR3 is CASSVGPGATGELFF. For the CDR3, the DNA is TGTGCCAGCAGCGTAGGTCCAGGTGCCACCGGGGAGCTGTTTTTT.

DNA for the CDR3: TGTGCCAGCAGTGGGTCGAGGAGCTCCTATAATTCACCCCTCCACTTT. Translation: CASSGSRSSYNSPLHF. The chain employs TRBV6-6 and TRBJ1-6; D is unresolved. The V end lost 5 bases, the J end lost 0 bases, and 11 bases lay between the germline ends. The length of the CDR3 is 16 residues. Germline V gene data show CDR1 as MNHNY and CDR2 as SVGAGI (reference sequence).

The chain uses TRBV6-5 and TRBJ2-7; TRBD1 matches 8 bases. The germline V gene encodes CDR1 MNHEY and CDR2 SVGAGI. The CDR3 is 13 residues long. J gave up 2 bases and V 8 bases, and 5 bases lay outside the gene matches. The CDR3 region is CASSRGPPYEQYF. The CDR3 coding sequence is TGTGCCAGCTCCAGGGGGCCCCCCTACGAGCAGTACTTC.

The V gene is TRBV4-3, the J gene TRBJ1-6; D unclear. V was clipped by 0 bases and J by 5 bases, with 11 bases between them. The length of the CDR3 is 16 residues. Germline loops: CDR1 LGHNA, CDR2 YSLEER. The DNA for the CDR3 is TGCGCCAGCAGCCAAGAATGGATGGGCGATAATTCACCCCTCCACTTT. This encodes CASSQEWMGDNSPLHF.

The chain is built from TRBV7-2 and TRBJ2-7; 7 nucleotides align to TRBD2. The CDR3 runs to 15 residues. Germline V lookup: CDR1 SGHTA, CDR2 FQGNSA. V shed 1 base, J shed 2 bases, and the junction held 5 bases outside the gene matches. The DNA for the CDR3 is TGTGCCAGCAGCTTAGAACTAGCGACCGCCTACGAGCAGTACTTC. Amino acids: CASSLELATAYEQYF. The full variable domain, with the rest looked up from reference TRBV7-2 and TRBJ2-7, is GAGVSQSPSNKVTEKGKDVELRCDPISGHTALYWYRQSLGQGLEFLIYFQGNSAPDKSGLPSDRFSAERTGGSVSTLTIQRTQQEDSAVYLCASSLELATAYEQYFGPGTRLTVT.

J is TRBJ2-7 and V is TRBV12-3 or TRBV12-4; 7 bases are shared with TRBD2. The CDR3 is 12 residues long. V lost 1 base, J lost 6 bases, and 0 bases stayed unmatched. CDR3 DNA: TGTGCCAGCAGTTTAGGCGGGAGCGAGCAGTACTTC. Residues: CASSLGGSEQYF.

The rearrangement uses TRBV4-2 and TRBJ2-1; D unclear. V was trimmed by 0 bases and J by 12 bases, leaving 24 bases between them. The V gene's germline CDR1 is LGHNA and CDR2 YNFKEQ. CDR3 size: 17 residues. The CDR3 sequence: CASSQEERAYDPLGQFF. For the CDR3, the DNA is TGTGCCAGCAGCCAAGAAGAGAGAGCGTACGACCCGCTCGGGCAGTTCTTC.

This chain links TRBV3-1 (or the pseudogene TRBV3-2) with TRBJ2-7; 10 bases agree with TRBD1. The junction had 8 bases not matched to a gene; V was cut back by 0 bases and J by 3 bases. The CDR3 extends over 17 amino acids. Germline V gene data show CDR1 as LGHDT and CDR2 as YNNKEL (reference sequence). CDR3 coding DNA: TGTGCCAGCAGCCAAGAGGTTTTGACAGGGGGCAGCTACGAGCAGTACTTC. It encodes CASSQEVLTGGSYEQYF.

This clone has a handful of counts. The chain uses TRBV15 and TRBJ2-1, with D possibly TRBD2 on 6 matching bases. This CDR3 is 15 amino acids long. V was trimmed by 5 bases and J by 0 bases, leaving 11 bases between them. The germline V gene encodes CDR1 LNHNV and CDR2 YYDKDF (reference sequence). The CDR3 region is CATSGGWSSYNEQFF. The CDR3 bases are TGTGCCACCAGCGGGGGGTGGAGCTCCTACAATGAGCAGTTCTTC.

The chain uses TRBV2 and TRBJ2-1; weak D call: TRBD2 (5 bases). V lost 3 bases and J 9 bases, leaving 12 bases between the germline ends. Germline CDR1 is SNHLY and CDR2 is FYNNEI. This CDR3 region has 13 residues. The CDR3 DNA sequence: TGTGCCAGCAGTGAGTCACCCCTAGCTGAGCAGTTCTTC. Translation: CASSESPLAEQFF.

The J gene is TRBJ1-4, the V gene TRBV19; TRBD1 agrees at 7 bases. V trimming: 5 bases; J trimming: 12 bases; junction bases outside the gene matches: 9. The length of the CDR3 is 13 residues. Germline CDR1 LNHDA, CDR2 SQIVND (reference sequence). Here the CDR3 reads CASSPVTGVELFF. Written as DNA, the CDR3 is TGTGCCAGTAGTCCGGTAACAGGGGTCGAACTGTTTTTT. Combining the CDR3 with reference TRBV19 and TRBJ1-4 gives the whole variable domain DGGITQSPKYLFRKEGQNVTLSCEQNLNHDAMYWYRQDPGQGLRLIYYSQIVNDFQKGDIAEGYSVSREKKESFPLTVTSAQKNPTAFYLCASSPVTGVELFFGSGTQLSVL.

This chain links TRBV28 with TRBJ1-5; D is ambiguous. CDR3 length equals 14 residues. Trimming removed 6 bases from V and 3 bases from J, with 12 bases in between. The V gene's germline CDR1 is MDHEN and CDR2 SYDVKM. CDR3 loop: CASSLGGYNQPQHF. The CDR3 DNA is TGTGCCAGCAGCCTAGGCGGTTACAATCAGCCCCAGCATTTT.

The chain recombines TRBV29-1 with TRBJ2-3, with TRBD1 matching over 8 bases. The CDR3 covers 16 residues. Losses at the gene ends were 1 base for V and 2 bases for J; bases not matched to a gene: 8. CDR1 SQVTM and CDR2 ANQGSEA come from the germline V gene. The CDR3 loop reads CSVEVPGQGYTDTQYF. DNA of the CDR3: TGCAGCGTTGAAGTGCCAGGACAGGGATACACAGATACGCAGTATTTT.

V is TRBV7-9 and J is TRBJ2-5; D unresolved. This CDR3 spans 14 amino acids. The V end lost 3 bases, the J end lost 7 bases, and 15 bases lay between the germline ends. CDR1 is SEHNR, CDR2 FQNEAQ, per germline (reference sequence). CDR3 amino acids: CASSLADSPGTQYF. CDR3 sequence (DNA): TGTGCCAGCAGCTTGGCAGACTCTCCGGGGACCCAGTACTTC.

V is TRBV2 and J is TRBJ2-3, with TRBD2 as a possible D gene (5 bases). V was clipped by 7 bases and J by 0 bases, with 11 bases between them. CDR3 length equals 14 residues. The germline V gene has CDR1 SNHLY and CDR2 FYNNEI. CDR3 region: CASNHRTSTDTQYF. The CDR3, as DNA: TGTGCCAGCAATCACCGGACTAGCACAGATACGCAGTATTTT.

This CDR3 is CASSSRTARLAGIRYNEQFF. The CDR3 bases are TGCGCCAGCAGCTCCCGGACAGCCCGACTAGCGGGGATCCGATACAATGAGCAGTTCTTC. The rearrangement links TRBV5-1 to TRBJ2-1, with 11 bases that match TRBD2. This CDR3 spans 20 amino acids. The V and J ends lost 3 bases and 4 bases, in that order; junction bases with no gene match: 18. CDR1 SGHRS and CDR2 YFSETQ come from the germline V gene.